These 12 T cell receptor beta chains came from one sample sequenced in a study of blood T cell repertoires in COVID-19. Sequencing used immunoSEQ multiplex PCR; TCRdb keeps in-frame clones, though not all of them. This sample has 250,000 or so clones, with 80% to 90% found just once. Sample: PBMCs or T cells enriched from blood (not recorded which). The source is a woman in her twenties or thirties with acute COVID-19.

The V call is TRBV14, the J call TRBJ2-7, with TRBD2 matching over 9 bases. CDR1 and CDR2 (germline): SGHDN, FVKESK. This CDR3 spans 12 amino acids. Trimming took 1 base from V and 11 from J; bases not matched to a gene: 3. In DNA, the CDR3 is TGTGCCAGCAGCCAAGGGCTAGCGGGAAAGTACTTC. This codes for CASSQGLAGKYF.

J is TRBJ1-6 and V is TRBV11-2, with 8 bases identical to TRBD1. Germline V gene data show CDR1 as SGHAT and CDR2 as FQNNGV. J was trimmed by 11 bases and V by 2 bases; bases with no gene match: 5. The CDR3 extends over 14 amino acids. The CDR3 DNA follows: TGTGCCAGCAGCTTACAGGGGGCAGGTGCACCCCTCCACTTT. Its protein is CASSLQGAGAPLHF.

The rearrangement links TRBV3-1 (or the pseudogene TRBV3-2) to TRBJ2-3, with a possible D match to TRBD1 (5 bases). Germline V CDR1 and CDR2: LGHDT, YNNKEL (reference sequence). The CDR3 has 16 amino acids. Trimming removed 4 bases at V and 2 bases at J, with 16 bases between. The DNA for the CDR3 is TGTGCCAGCAGCCCCCTACAGGACGGACACACAGATACGCAGTATTTT. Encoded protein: CASSPLQDGHTDTQYF.

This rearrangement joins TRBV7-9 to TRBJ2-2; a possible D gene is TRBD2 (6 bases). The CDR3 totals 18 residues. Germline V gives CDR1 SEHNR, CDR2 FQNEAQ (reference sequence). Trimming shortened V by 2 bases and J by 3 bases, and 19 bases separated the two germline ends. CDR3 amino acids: CASSLIGWRSGDTGELFF. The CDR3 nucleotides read TGTGCCAGCAGCTTAATCGGCTGGCGTAGCGGAGACACCGGGGAGCTGTTTTTT.

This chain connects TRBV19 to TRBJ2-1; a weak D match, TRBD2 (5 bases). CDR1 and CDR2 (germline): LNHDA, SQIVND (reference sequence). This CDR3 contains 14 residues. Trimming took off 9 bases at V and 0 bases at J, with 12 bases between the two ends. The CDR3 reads CASARDHSYNEQFF. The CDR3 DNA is TGTGCCAGCGCGAGGGATCACTCCTACAATGAGCAGTTCTTC.

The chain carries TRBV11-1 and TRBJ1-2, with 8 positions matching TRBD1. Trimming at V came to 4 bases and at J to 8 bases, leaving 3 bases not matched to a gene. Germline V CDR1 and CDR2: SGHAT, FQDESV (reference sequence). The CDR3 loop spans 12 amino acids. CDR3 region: CASSSRGRGYTF. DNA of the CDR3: TGTGCCAGCAGCTCCAGGGGGCGAGGCTACACCTTC.

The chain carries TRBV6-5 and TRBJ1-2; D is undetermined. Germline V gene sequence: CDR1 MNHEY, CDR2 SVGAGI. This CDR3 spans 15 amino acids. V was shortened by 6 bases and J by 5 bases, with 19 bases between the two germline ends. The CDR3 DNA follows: TGTGCCAGCAGCGCGCCCGGGAGAAAAGGATATGGCTACACCTTC. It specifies CASSAPGRKGYGYTF.

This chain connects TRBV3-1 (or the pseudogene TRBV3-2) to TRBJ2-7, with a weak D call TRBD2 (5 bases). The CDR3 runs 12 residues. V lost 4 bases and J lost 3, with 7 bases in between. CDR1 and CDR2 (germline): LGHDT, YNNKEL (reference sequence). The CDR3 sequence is CASSPGFYEQYF. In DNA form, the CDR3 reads TGTGCCAGCAGCCCGGGGTTCTACGAGCAGTACTTC.

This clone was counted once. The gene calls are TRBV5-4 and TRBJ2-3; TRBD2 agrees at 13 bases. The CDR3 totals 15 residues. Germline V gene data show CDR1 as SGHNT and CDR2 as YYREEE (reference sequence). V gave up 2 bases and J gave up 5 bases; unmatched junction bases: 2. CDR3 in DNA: TGTGCCAGCAGCTTTAGACTAGCGGGAGGAGATACGCAGTATTTT. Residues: CASSFRLAGGDTQYF.

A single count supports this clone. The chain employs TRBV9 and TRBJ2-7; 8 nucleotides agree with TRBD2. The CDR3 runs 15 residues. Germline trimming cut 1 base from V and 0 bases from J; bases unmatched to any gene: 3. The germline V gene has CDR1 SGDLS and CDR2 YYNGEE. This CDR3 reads CASSVFGTSSYEQYF. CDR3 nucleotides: TGTGCCAGCAGCGTATTCGGGACTAGCTCCTACGAGCAGTACTTC.

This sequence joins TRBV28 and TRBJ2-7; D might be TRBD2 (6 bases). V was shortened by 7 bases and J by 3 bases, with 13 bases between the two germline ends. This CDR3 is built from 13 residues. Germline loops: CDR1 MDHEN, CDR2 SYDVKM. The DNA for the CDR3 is TGTGCCAGCACCCCAGCGGGCCGCTACGAGCAGTACTTC. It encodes CASTPAGRYEQYF. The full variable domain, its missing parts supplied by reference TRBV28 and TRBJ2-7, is DVKVTQSSRYLVKRTGEKVFLECVQDMDHENMFWYRQDPGLGLRLIYFSYDVKMKEKGDIPEGYSVSREKKERFSLILESASTNQTSMYLCASTPAGRYEQYFGPGTRLTVT.

The CDR3 nucleotides are TGTGCCAGCAGCCCTAGCCAAGTGCTAGCGGGAGGGCCCACCGGGGAGCTGTTTTTT. Its translation: CASSPSQVLAGGPTGELFF. The chain combines TRBV3-1 (or the pseudogene TRBV3-2) with TRBJ2-2; TRBD2 aligns across 12 bases. Germline assignment: CDR1 LGHDT and CDR2 YNNKEL (reference sequence). The CDR3 spans 19 residues. The J segment lost 4 bases and the V segment lost 4 bases, leaving 13 bases of the junction unmatched.